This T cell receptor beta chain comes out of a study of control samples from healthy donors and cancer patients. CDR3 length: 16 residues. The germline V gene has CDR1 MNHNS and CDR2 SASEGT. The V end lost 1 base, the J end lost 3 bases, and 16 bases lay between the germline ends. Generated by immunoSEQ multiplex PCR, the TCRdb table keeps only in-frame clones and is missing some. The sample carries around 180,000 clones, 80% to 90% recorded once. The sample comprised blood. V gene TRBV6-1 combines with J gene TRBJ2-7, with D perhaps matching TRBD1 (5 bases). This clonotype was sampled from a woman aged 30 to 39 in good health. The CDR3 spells CASSEVRGRVDYEQYV. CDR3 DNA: TGTGCCAGCAGTGAAGTACGTGGCAGGGTGGACTACGAGCAGTACGTC.